This T cell receptor beta chain was obtained from a study of blood T cell repertoires in COVID-19. CDR1 is SQVTM and CDR2 is ANQGSEA in the germline V gene. The CDR3 has 14 amino acids. V was clipped by 7 bases and J by 8 bases, with 23 bases between them. Libraries were prepared by immunoSEQ multiplex PCR; TCRdb keeps only in-frame clonotypes and omits some of them. The profile shows some 90,000 clones, around 88% of them singletons. The sample was peripheral blood. The source of this sequence is a woman aged 60-75 years with COVID-19, enrolled during active disease. J is TRBJ1-2 and V is TRBV29-1; TRBD1 is a possible D gene (5 bases). The CDR3 bases are TGCAGCGCAGGGATAGGACTCGTTATGGCGGGCTACACCTTC. It codes for CSAGIGLVMAGYTF.